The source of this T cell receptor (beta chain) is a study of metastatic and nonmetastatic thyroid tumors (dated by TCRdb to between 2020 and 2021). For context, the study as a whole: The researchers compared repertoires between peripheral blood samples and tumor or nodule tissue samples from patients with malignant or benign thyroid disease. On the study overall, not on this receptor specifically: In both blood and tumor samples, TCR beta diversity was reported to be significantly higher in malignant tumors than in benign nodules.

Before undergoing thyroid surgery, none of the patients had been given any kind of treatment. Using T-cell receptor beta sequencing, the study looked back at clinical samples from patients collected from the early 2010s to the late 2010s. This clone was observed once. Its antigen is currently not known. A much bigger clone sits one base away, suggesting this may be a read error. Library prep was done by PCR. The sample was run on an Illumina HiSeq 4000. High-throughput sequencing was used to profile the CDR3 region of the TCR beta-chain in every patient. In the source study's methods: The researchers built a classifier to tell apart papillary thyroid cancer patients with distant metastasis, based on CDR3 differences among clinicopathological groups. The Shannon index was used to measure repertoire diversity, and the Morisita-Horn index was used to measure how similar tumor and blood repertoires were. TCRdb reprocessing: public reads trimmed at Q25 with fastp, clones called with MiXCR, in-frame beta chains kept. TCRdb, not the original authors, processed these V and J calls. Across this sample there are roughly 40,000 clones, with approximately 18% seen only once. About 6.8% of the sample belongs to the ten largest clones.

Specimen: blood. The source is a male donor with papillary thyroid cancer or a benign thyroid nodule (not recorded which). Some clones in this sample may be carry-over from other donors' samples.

The bases are TGTGCCAGCAGCCATTGGGCAGGGGCTATTCAAGAGACCCAGTACTTC. Translated, this gives CASSHWAGAIQETQYF. The rearrangement joined TRBV3-1 to TRBJ2-5; the D gene is possibly TRBD1, with 6 bases matching. V drops 3 bases and J drops 2 bases, leaving 16 bases in between. CDR1 and CDR2, looked up from the germline V gene (reference sequence), are LGHDT and YNNKEL. The CDR3 covers 16 residues, taking in both the cysteine and the phenylalanine. The read is trimmed to its CDR3 DNA, 48 bases read in frame from base 1.